These 19 T cell receptor beta chains share one sample of origin, sequenced in a study of CD8+ T cells in alopecia areata. cDNA serving as the sequencing template came from extracted, reverse transcribed RNA. Profiled with immunoSEQ multiplex PCR; TCRdb holds only in-frame clones, not every one. The data show about 97,000 clones, 41% seen once. Sequencing was performed on CD4+ T cells sorted from blood. The origin of the receptors is a human donor with alopecia areata.

This chain uses TRBV2 with TRBJ1-3, with D maybe TRBD1 (5 bases). The V and J ends lost 7 bases and 2 bases respectively, with 12 bases between them. CDR1 is SNHLY and CDR2 is FYNNEI in the germline V gene. The CDR3 runs 14 residues. The CDR3 DNA follows: TGTGCCAGCATGGGGGAAATAACTGGAAACACCATATATTTT. This encodes CASMGEITGNTIYF. Variable domain in full (rest from reference TRBV2 and TRBJ1-3): EPEVTQTPSHQVTQMGQEVILRCVPISNHLYFYWYRQILGQKVEFLVSFYNNEISEKSEIFDDQFSVERPDGSNFTLKIRSTKLEDSAMYFCASMGEITGNTIYFGEGSWLTVV.

The CDR3 reads CASSRQGQNTEAFF. CDR3 sequence (DNA): TGTGCCAGCAGTCGACAGGGACAGAACACTGAAGCTTTCTTT. The V and J genes are TRBV2 and TRBJ1-1, with 7 positions matching TRBD1. This CDR3 is built from 14 residues. The ends lost 5 bases at V and 1 base at J; junction bases unmatched: 4. CDR1 is SNHLY, CDR2 FYNNEI, per germline.

The V and J genes are TRBV2 and TRBJ2-4, with TRBD1 as a possible D gene (5 bases). Germline CDR1 and CDR2: SNHLY and FYNNEI. Trimming cost V 4 bases and J 0 bases, with 7 bases left between them. CDR3 length equals 14 residues. The CDR3 DNA follows: TGTGCCAGCAGTGCGACAGAAGCCAAAAACATTCAGTACTTC. This codes for CASSATEAKNIQYF.

Here the CDR3 reads CASSFDRGEETQYF. CDR3 nucleotide sequence: TGTGCCAGCAGTTTCGACAGGGGGGAGGAGACCCAGTACTTC. This chain uses TRBV27 with TRBJ2-5; 9 bases fit TRBD1. Trimming at V came to 3 bases and at J to 5 bases, leaving 4 bases not matched to a gene. The CDR3 is 14 residues long. The germline gives CDR1 MNHEY, CDR2 SMNVEV (reference sequence).

The chain links TRBV11-2 to TRBJ2-1; unclear D gene. Germline CDR1 is SGHAT and CDR2 is FQNNGV. V lost 5 bases, J lost 6 bases, and 8 bases lay in between. The CDR3 sequence is 12 residues long. CDR3 residues: CASSRGGNEQFF. CDR3 nucleotides: TGTGCCAGCAGCCGAGGCGGCAATGAGCAGTTCTTC.

Here the CDR3 DNA reads TGTGCCAGCAGGCGACTAGCGGGGGGAATCCAAGAGACCCAGTACTTC. Residues: CASRRLAGGIQETQYF. The rearrangement links TRBV2 to TRBJ2-5; 13 nucleotides match TRBD2. Trimming at V came to 6 bases and at J to 1 base, leaving 5 bases not matched to a gene. CDR1 is SNHLY, CDR2 FYNNEI, per germline. This CDR3 spans 16 amino acids.

As regards this clone: In the same sample, other DNA sequences code for this CDR3. The rearrangement joins TRBV30 to TRBJ2-7, with a possible D match to TRBD1 (6 bases). The CDR3 consists of 13 residues. Germline V gene lookup returns CDR1 GTSNPN and CDR2 SVGIG (reference sequence). V was shortened by 1 base and J by 4 bases, with 11 bases between the two germline ends. Here the CDR3 DNA reads TGTGCCTGGAGTGGCAGGGGCGCTTACGAGCAGTACTTC. As protein: CAWSGRGAYEQYF.

In DNA, the CDR3 is TGTGCCATCAGTGATCGGAAAGGGGGAGATACGCAGTATTTT. This sequence encodes CAISDRKGGDTQYF. The V and J genes are TRBV10-3 and TRBJ2-3, with a possible D match to TRBD1 (6 bases). V was cut by 3 bases and J by 5 bases, with 12 bases left in between. The CDR3 runs 14 residues. Germline V gene data show CDR1 as ENHRY and CDR2 as SYGVKD.

The CDR3 loop is CASSLMSGQETQYF. As DNA, the CDR3 is TGTGCCAGCAGCTTAATGTCAGGGCAAGAGACCCAGTACTTC. The chain has TRBV7-9 and TRBJ2-5, with D maybe TRBD1 (5 bases). Trimming took 2 bases from V and 2 from J, leaving 9 bases between them. Per germline, CDR1 SEHNR and CDR2 FQNEAQ (reference sequence). CDR3 length: 14 residues. The whole variable domain, filled in from reference TRBV7-9 and TRBJ2-5, reads DTGVSQNPRHKITKRGQNVTFRCDPISEHNRLYWYRQTLGQGPEFLTYFQNEAQLEKSRLLSDRFSAERPKGSFSTLEIQRTEQGDSAMYLCASSLMSGQETQYFGPGTRLLVL.

The chain uses TRBV29-1 and TRBJ2-7; either TRBD1 or TRBD2 may fit D (5 bases each). CDR3 size: 12 residues. With 7 bases removed from V and 1 base from J, the gap between germline ends came to 11 bases. Germline V gene lookup returns CDR1 SQVTM and CDR2 ANQGSEA. The CDR3 loop reads CSARDGSYEQYF. DNA for the CDR3: TGCAGCGCCCGGGACGGTTCCTACGAGCAGTACTTC.

This chain connects TRBV29-1 to TRBJ2-1; no firm D call. Trimming removed 3 bases from V and 0 bases from J, with 6 bases in between. Germline V gene data show CDR1 as SQVTM and CDR2 as ANQGSEA. The CDR3 spans 13 residues. This CDR3 is CSVELDSYNEQFF. The CDR3 DNA follows: TGCAGCGTTGAGCTGGACTCCTACAATGAGCAGTTCTTC.

The chain uses TRBV4-1 and TRBJ2-7; D call uncertain. The germline gives CDR1 MGHRA, CDR2 YSYEKL. Trimming took 4 bases from V and 3 from J, leaving 16 bases between them. The CDR3 spans 15 residues. In DNA form, the CDR3 reads TGCGCCAGCAGCCCCCGAGTGGTTAGGGTCTACGAGCAGTACTTC. Encoded protein: CASSPRVVRVYEQYF.

With respect to this clone: An end of the junction does not agree with germline; a read error may underlie this. The gene calls are TRBV2 and TRBJ2-1, with D tentatively TRBD1 (5 bases). From germline, CDR1 is SNHLY and CDR2 FYNNEI. This CDR3 comprises 11 residues. CDR3 DNA sequence: TGTGCCGGCAGGGACTACAATGAGCAGTTCTTC. The encoded protein is CAGRDYNEQFF.

CDR3 loop: CASSGLAGGEETQYF. The CDR3 bases are TGTGCCAGCAGCGGACTAGCGGGAGGGGAGGAGACCCAGTACTTC. The J gene is TRBJ2-5, the V gene TRBV2; 15 bases line up with TRBD2. After removal of 6 bases from V and 5 bases from J, the junction contained 4 bases not matched to a gene. This CDR3 is 15 amino acids long. CDR1 and CDR2 (germline): SNHLY, FYNNEI.

The gene calls are TRBV9 and TRBJ2-7; perhaps TRBD2 as D (5 bases). The germline V and J ends were trimmed by 4 bases and 0 bases, with 14 bases remaining between them. CDR1 is SGDLS, CDR2 YYNGEE, per germline. This CDR3 is built from 15 residues. CDR3 residues: CASSSEGRASYEQYF. CDR3 in DNA: TGTGCCAGCAGCTCCGAGGGTAGAGCCTCCTACGAGCAGTACTTC. The full variable domain, with the rest looked up from reference TRBV9 and TRBJ2-7, is DSGVTQTPKHLITATGQRVTLRCSPRSGDLSVYWYQQSLDQGLQFLIQYYNGEERAKGNILERFSAQQFPDLHSELNLSSLELGDSALYFCASSSEGRASYEQYFGPGTRLTVT.

This clone was seen only a few times. The V call is TRBV25-1, the J call TRBJ2-7; 7 positions agree with TRBD1. Germline-derived CDR1 and CDR2 are MGHDK and SYGVNS. The J segment lost 5 bases and the V segment lost 5 bases, leaving 9 bases of the junction unmatched. This CDR3 contains 14 residues. CDR3 sequence: CASSYQGVVDEQYF. In nucleotides, the CDR3 is TGTGCCAGCAGTTACCAGGGGGTGGTCGACGAGCAGTACTTC.

The gene calls are TRBV6-6 and TRBJ2-5; D possibly corresponds to TRBD1 (5 bases). V dropped 7 bases and J dropped 2 bases, with 17 bases sitting between them. This CDR3 has 15 amino acids. Germline CDR1 is MNHNY and CDR2 is SVGAGI (reference sequence). CDR3 region: CASKAQARFQETQYF. The DNA for the CDR3 is TGTGCCAGCAAGGCACAGGCAAGATTTCAAGAGACCCAGTACTTC.

This clone has only a few counts. The chain couples TRBV5-1 to TRBJ2-3; 13 bases match TRBD2. The CDR3 has 16 amino acids. Germline V lookup: CDR1 SGHRS, CDR2 YFSETQ. The ends lost 4 bases at V and 3 bases at J; junction bases unmatched: 5. The chain's CDR3 is CASSQRTSGSTDTQYF. CDR3 DNA sequence: TGCGCCAGCAGCCAACGGACTAGCGGGAGTACAGATACGCAGTATTTT.

The chain couples TRBV7-2 to TRBJ2-5; D remains unclear. Germline CDR1 is SGHTA and CDR2 is FQGNSA. The CDR3 runs to 14 residues. The V end was cut by 0 bases, the J end by 1 base, with 6 bases between. CDR3 nucleotide sequence: TGTGCCAGCAGCTTAGCAGTCAGCCAAGAGACCCAGTACTTC. It encodes CASSLAVSQETQYF.